Shown below are 4 T cell receptor beta chains from a single sample sequenced in a study of T cells after somatic rescue of genetic block. The table came from immunoSEQ multiplex PCR; TCRdb's copy has only in-frame clones and leaves some out. Among about 67,000 clones listed, under 95% were seen once. Sequencing was done on a sample of peripheral blood mononuclear cells (PBMCs). These receptors all stem from a middle-aged man.

The V call is TRBV9, the J call TRBJ2-1; D is possibly TRBD1 or TRBD2 (5 bases each). This CDR3 comprises 18 residues. CDR1 SGDLS and CDR2 YYNGEE come from the germline V gene. Trimming stripped 0 bases from V and 7 bases from J, with 23 bases between. The CDR3 bases are TGTGCCAGCAGCGTAGAATGGGCGGGTGGGGCCCAAGGGAATGAGCAGTTCTTC. Protein sequence: CASSVEWAGGAQGNEQFF.

The J gene is TRBJ2-2, the V gene TRBV6-6; tentative D call: TRBD2 (5 bases). The CDR3 is 15 amino acids. Trimming left V 4 bases short and J 1 base short, with 10 bases between. Per germline, CDR1 MNHNY and CDR2 SVGAGI (reference sequence). For the CDR3, the DNA is TGTGCCAGCAGTTCCACCGCGGGGAACACCGGGGAGCTGTTTTTT. Translation: CASSSTAGNTGELFF.

The CDR3 is CASSSQATGREQFF. The CDR3 nucleotides are TGTGCCAGCAGCTCCCAGGCAACCGGGCGCGAGCAGTTCTTC. V and J are TRBV7-3 and TRBJ2-1; D is undetermined. CDR1 SGHTA and CDR2 FQGTGA come from the germline V gene. This CDR3 comprises 14 residues. Trimming removed 4 bases at V and 10 bases at J, with 17 bases between.

This sequence joins TRBV28 and TRBJ1-2, with D perhaps matching TRBD1 (5 bases). This CDR3 comprises 14 residues. CDR1 is MDHEN, CDR2 SYDVKM, per germline. Trimming took off 3 bases at V and 8 bases at J, with 16 bases between the two ends. CDR3 loop: CASSFPAQGNGYTF. DNA of the CDR3: TGTGCCAGCAGTTTTCCGGCCCAGGGAAACGGCTACACCTTC.